The next 14 T cell receptor beta chains were all read from a single sample in a study of cytomegalovirus exposure and HLA in healthy donors. PCR was performed using 60 Vbeta and 13 Jbeta primers. Only in-frame clones appear in the TCRdb table, and some are missing; sequencing was by immunoSEQ multiplex PCR. The table shows approximately 180,000 clones, with nearly 80% occurring only once. Sequences were obtained from PBMCs. The receptors were sampled from a man between 35 and 55 years old in good health and CMV-seropositive.

The V and J genes are TRBV19 and TRBJ2-1; 8 bases line up with TRBD2. Germline-derived CDR1 and CDR2 are LNHDA and SQIVND (reference sequence). The CDR3 has 16 amino acids. The V gene end was trimmed by 7 bases and the J gene end by 6 bases; junction bases not matched to a gene: 14. The CDR3 sequence is CASIPAREGTCNEQFF. CDR3 sequence (DNA): TGTGCCAGTATCCCGGCCCGGGAGGGCACCTGCAATGAGCAGTTCTTC.

The V call is TRBV7-3, the J call TRBJ2-3; possible D gene TRBD2, 5 bases. Deletions cut 1 base from V and 3 bases from J, with 11 bases between. The germline V gene has CDR1 SGHTA and CDR2 FQGTGA. The CDR3 is made up of 15 amino acids. The CDR3 protein is CASSLIGTGTDTQYF. As DNA, the CDR3 is TGTGCCAGCAGCTTAATTGGTACGGGAACAGATACGCAGTATTTT.

As concerns this clone: Other DNA sequences of this sample code for an identical CDR3. The V gene is TRBV6-5, the J gene TRBJ2-1; D remains unclear. Germline V gives CDR1 MNHEY, CDR2 SVGAGI. The V end was cut by 0 bases, the J end by 4 bases, with 7 bases between. The CDR3 extends over 14 amino acids. The chain's CDR3 is CASSYSAAYNEQFF. CDR3 nucleotides: TGTGCCAGCAGTTACTCGGCGGCTTACAATGAGCAGTTCTTC.

The chain links TRBV18 to TRBJ2-7; 11 nucleotides align to TRBD2. The length of the CDR3 is 14 residues. After removal of 6 bases from V and 3 bases from J, the junction contained 4 bases not matched to a gene. Looked up from germline, CDR1 is KGHSH and CDR2 is LQKENI. The CDR3 nucleotides are TGTGCCAGCTCGCCCGGGACTAGCGGCTACGAGCAGTACTTC. Its translation is CASSPGTSGYEQYF.

This rearrangement joins TRBV5-1 to TRBJ2-7, with a tentative D call TRBD1 (5 bases). The V end was cut by 0 bases, the J end by 10 bases, with 17 bases between. CDR3 length: 14 residues. CDR1 SGHRS and CDR2 YFSETQ come from the germline V gene. The CDR3 loop reads CASSLEADTVRQYF. The CDR3 nucleotides are TGCGCCAGCAGCTTGGAGGCGGACACAGTCCGTCAGTACTTC.

This chain uses TRBV5-1 with TRBJ2-1; TRBD1 agrees at 11 bases. V lost 4 bases, J lost 3 bases, and 3 bases stayed unmatched. There are 15 residues in the CDR3. Germline CDR1 is SGHRS and CDR2 is YFSETQ. This CDR3 reads CASSPGTGGYNEQFF. CDR3 bases: TGCGCCAGCAGCCCCGGGACAGGGGGCTACAATGAGCAGTTCTTC.

About this clone itself: Different DNA sequences within this sample yield the same CDR3. The chain recombines TRBV5-1 with TRBJ2-2, with D unresolved. Per the germline V gene, CDR1 is SGHRS and CDR2 is YFSETQ. Trimming removed 4 bases at V and 1 base at J, with 5 bases between. This CDR3 contains 13 residues. CDR3 region: CASSPRNTGELFF. The CDR3 DNA reads as TGCGCCAGCAGCCCCCGGAACACCGGGGAGCTGTTTTTT.

The chain is built from TRBV29-1 and TRBJ2-2; D is possibly TRBD1 (5 bases). Trimming removed 5 bases at V and 6 bases at J, with 10 bases between. This CDR3 spans 12 amino acids. Germline loops: CDR1 SQVTM, CDR2 ANQGSEA. The DNA of the CDR3 is TGCAGCGTTCTCCCAGGGCCCGGGGAGCTGTTTTTT. It yields the protein CSVLPGPGELFF.

The V call is TRBV6-5, the J call TRBJ1-6, with 8 bases identical to TRBD1. The CDR3 length is 15 residues. V shed 4 bases and J 10 bases; nucleotides not matched to a gene: 9. Germline V lookup: CDR1 MNHEY, CDR2 SVGAGI. The CDR3 reads CASSSQGAQPSPLHF. The CDR3 nucleotides read TGTGCCAGCAGTTCCCAGGGGGCGCAGCCCTCACCCCTCCACTTT.

The chain is built from TRBV5-5 and TRBJ2-1; 8 bases line up with TRBD2. The junction had 11 bases not matched to a gene; V was cut back by 4 bases and J by 5 bases. Germline CDR1 and CDR2: SGHKS and YYEKEE (reference sequence). The CDR3 extends over 16 amino acids. For the CDR3, the DNA is TGTGCCAGCAGCCCGTCCGGTACTAGCGGTAACAATGAGCAGTTCTTC. Its translation is CASSPSGTSGNNEQFF. The complete variable domain, with remaining parts taken from reference TRBV5-5 and TRBJ2-1, reads DAGVTQSPTHLIKTRGQQVTLRCSPISGHKSVSWYQQVLGQGPQFIFQYYEKEERGRGNFPDRFSARQFPNYSSELNVNALLLGDSALYLCASSPSGTSGNNEQFFGPGTRLTVL.

The genes are TRBV9 and TRBJ2-7; 8 bases map to TRBD1. The CDR3 is 15 amino acids. Trimming at V came to 0 bases and at J to 6 bases, leaving 8 bases not matched to a gene. The germline V gene encodes CDR1 SGDLS and CDR2 YYNGEE. CDR3 loop: CASSVVDRGYTEQYF. CDR3 in DNA: TGTGCCAGCAGCGTAGTAGACAGGGGATATACCGAGCAGTACTTC. The complete variable domain, with remaining parts taken from reference TRBV9 and TRBJ2-7, reads DSGVTQTPKHLITATGQRVTLRCSPRSGDLSVYWYQQSLDQGLQFLIQYYNGEERAKGNILERFSAQQFPDLHSELNLSSLELGDSALYFCASSVVDRGYTEQYFGPGTRLTVT.

CDR3 bases: TGTGCCAGCAGCTGGGGGACTAGCGGAGCCTACGAGCAGTACTTC. Its translation: CASSWGTSGAYEQYF. The V and J genes are TRBV5-6 and TRBJ2-7, with TRBD2 matching over 11 bases. J lost 2 bases, V lost 3 bases, and 4 bases had no gene match. Germline CDR1 reads SGHDT; CDR2 reads YYEEEE. The CDR3 is made up of 15 amino acids.

This clone has only a few counts. The chain has TRBV19 and TRBJ2-7, with 12 nucleotides matching TRBD2. The CDR3 contains 15 residues. V trimming: 4 bases; J trimming: 6 bases; junction bases outside the gene matches: 7. Germline values: CDR1 LNHDA, CDR2 SQIVND (reference sequence). The CDR3 here is CASSKRLAGVVEQYF. The CDR3 nucleotides are TGTGCCAGTAGTAAGAGACTAGCGGGAGTCGTCGAGCAGTACTTC.

The chain carries TRBV5-1 and TRBJ2-7, with 10 bases lining up with TRBD1. Losses at the gene ends were 4 bases for V and 2 bases for J; bases not matched to a gene: 6. This CDR3 has 15 amino acids. CDR1 SGHRS and CDR2 YFSETQ come from the germline V gene. CDR3 protein: CASSPGQGQPYEQYF. The CDR3 bases are TGCGCCAGCAGCCCGGGACAGGGGCAACCCTACGAGCAGTACTTC.